Detailed here is one T cell receptor (beta chain). Antigen: not known. Data came from immunoSEQ multiplex PCR; TCRdb stores just in-frame clones and leaves some out. The data show around 73,000 clones, roughly nine tenths seen once. The record originates from a study of T cell responses to AZD1222 COVID-19 vaccine. Trimming took off 6 bases at V and 8 bases at J, with 22 bases between the two ends. Germline V lookup: CDR1 SGHAT, CDR2 FQNNGV. CDR3 length: 15 amino acids. Notes on the study in general: Donors were mostly white British, more females; clonal diversity possibly underestimated. In all cases, repertoires were sampled only after the peak T cell response.

The input for sequencing was peripheral blood, taken 28 days after the second AZD1222 dose. The clonotype comes from an adult who received the AZD1222 COVID-19 vaccine. The V gene is TRBV11-2, the J gene TRBJ1-2, with a possible D match to TRBD1 (5 bases). The CDR3 coding sequence is TGTGCCAGCAGTCTCCCCTTCTCCAGGGTTGGCGGCTACACCTTC. Its protein is CASSLPFSRVGGYTF.